This entry describes one T cell receptor beta chain. Per the study methods: Cell counts per sample came from amplifying reference gene primers. TCRdb keeps only in-frame clones here, not all; method: immunoSEQ multiplex PCR. V and J calls and clone size are those listed in that table; D and trimming were worked out from the DNA. The sample consists of roughly 330,000 clones, more than 75% of them appearing once. The source of the sample is a study of blood T cell repertoires in COVID-19. The wider study: From the United States, Italy and Spain came samples of acute and convalescent COVID-19. PBMCs, B-cell-depleted T cells, or T cells were the source of the cDNA or gDNA that made up the material.

The CDR3 has 16 amino acids. V trimming: 3 bases; J trimming: 0 bases; junction bases outside the gene matches: 4. Germline CDR1 and CDR2: SEHNR and FQNEAQ (reference sequence). The sequence derives from a woman in her fifties or sixties with active or convalescent COVID-19. The V gene is TRBV7-9, the J gene TRBJ2-2; 7 bases fit TRBD2. The sequenced sample consisted of peripheral blood. CDR3 sequence: CASSFQLASNTGELFF. In DNA form, the CDR3 reads TGTGCCAGCAGCTTTCAACTAGCGTCGAACACCGGGGAGCTGTTTTTT. Full variable domain (remainder filled in from reference TRBV7-9 and TRBJ2-2): DTGVSQNPRHKITKRGQNVTFRCDPISEHNRLYWYRQTLGQGPEFLTYFQNEAQLEKSRLLSDRFSAERPKGSFSTLEIQRTEQGDSAMYLCASSFQLASNTGELFFGEGSRLTVL.